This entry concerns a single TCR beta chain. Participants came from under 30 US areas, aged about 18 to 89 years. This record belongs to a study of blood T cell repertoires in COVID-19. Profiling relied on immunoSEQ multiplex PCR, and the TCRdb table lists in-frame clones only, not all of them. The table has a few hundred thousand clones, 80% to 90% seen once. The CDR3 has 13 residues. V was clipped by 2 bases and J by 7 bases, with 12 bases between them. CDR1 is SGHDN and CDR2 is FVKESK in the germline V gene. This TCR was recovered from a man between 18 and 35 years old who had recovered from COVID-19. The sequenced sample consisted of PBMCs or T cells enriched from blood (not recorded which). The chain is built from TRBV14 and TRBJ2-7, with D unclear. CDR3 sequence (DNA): TGTGCCAGCAGCCAAAATGTAGCTGGAGAGCAGTACTTC. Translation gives CASSQNVAGEQYF.